The 27 T cell receptor beta chains reported below all come from one sample, sequenced in a study of Ad26.COV2.S vaccination and SARS-CoV-2 variants. Repertoires were generated with immunoSEQ multiplex PCR, while TCRdb's copy carries only in-frame clones and drops some. The profile covers more than 300,000 clones, with 70% to 90% appearing a single time and 2.1% taken by the ten largest. Noted treatment: about 20 received Ad26.COV2.S at low or high dose, single or two shots; roughly 5 received placebo; per-sample allocation not given. Collection of samples fell on day 63 after the first vaccine or placebo injection. Sequences were derived from peripheral blood, sampled in a trial of Ad26.COV2.S vaccine versus placebo. The receptors derive from a person aged 18 to 65 who received the Ad26.COV2.S COVID-19 vaccine or a placebo.

The chain is built from TRBV28 and TRBJ1-2; TRBD1 is a possible D gene (5 bases). The V gene's germline CDR1 is MDHEN and CDR2 SYDVKM. V was cut by 6 bases and J by 4 bases, with 12 bases left in between. This CDR3 contains 13 residues. The CDR3 here is CASSEGTAYGYTF. The CDR3 nucleotides are TGTGCCAGCAGCGAGGGGACGGCCTATGGCTACACCTTC.

The chain combines TRBV5-1 with TRBJ1-1, with a weak D call TRBD1 (5 bases). This CDR3 comprises 14 residues. The germline V and J ends were trimmed by 4 bases and 5 bases, with 15 bases remaining between them. The germline gives CDR1 SGHRS, CDR2 YFSETQ. CDR3 DNA: TGCGCCAGCAGCCGTTTAGGACATACGACTGAAGCTTTCTTT. Translating gives CASSRLGHTTEAFF. The whole variable domain, remainder taken from reference TRBV5-1 and TRBJ1-1, is KAGVTQTPRYLIKTRGQQVTLSCSPISGHRSVSWYQQTPGQGLQFLFEYFSETQRNKGNFPGRFSGRQFSNSRSEMNVSTLELGDSALYLCASSRLGHTTEAFFGQGTRLTVV.

This chain connects TRBV29-1 to TRBJ2-5; the D is unclear. Germline assignment: CDR1 SQVTM and CDR2 ANQGSEA. This CDR3 has 12 amino acids. Trimming stripped 7 bases from V and 1 base from J, with 10 bases between. The CDR3 is CSGAAAQETQYF. For the CDR3, the DNA is TGCAGCGGAGCAGCCGCCCAAGAGACCCAGTACTTC. Full variable domain (missing parts from reference TRBV29-1 and TRBJ2-5): SAVISQKPSRDICQRGTSLTIQCQVDSQVTMMFWYRQQPGQSLTLIATANQGSEATYESGFVIDKFPISRPNLTFSTLTVSNMSPEDSSIYLCSGAAAQETQYFGPGTRLLVL.

J is TRBJ2-3 and V is TRBV15; no clear D gene. V lost 0 bases to trimming and J lost 2 bases, with 6 bases between them. The CDR3 consists of 14 residues. Germline lookup yields CDR1 LNHNV and CDR2 YYDKDF (reference sequence). The CDR3: CATSRDHNTDTQYF. CDR3 sequence (DNA): TGTGCCACCAGCAGAGATCACAACACAGATACGCAGTATTTT.

V is TRBV6-5 and J is TRBJ2-7; D is unclear. Germline CDR1 and CDR2: MNHEY and SVGAGI. V was shortened by 7 bases and J by 2 bases, with 6 bases between the two germline ends. The CDR3 runs 11 residues. The CDR3 spells CASTLAYEQYF. CDR3 in DNA: TGTGCCAGCACCCTGGCCTACGAGCAGTACTTC.

This chain connects TRBV27 to TRBJ1-5, with 9 bases matching TRBD1. The V and J ends lost 5 bases and 5 bases, in that order; junction bases with no gene match: 4. CDR1 and CDR2 (germline): MNHEY, SMNVEV (reference sequence). CDR3 length: 14 amino acids. CDR3 bases: TGTGCCAGCAGTCAACGGACAGGGGATCAGCCCCAGCATTTT. This sequence encodes CASSQRTGDQPQHF.

This chain connects TRBV5-1 to TRBJ1-1; the match to TRBD1 covers 8 bases. V lost 6 bases, J lost 5 bases, and 9 bases stayed unmatched. The germline V gene has CDR1 SGHRS and CDR2 YFSETQ. The CDR3 extends over 14 amino acids. CDR3 in amino acids: CASTLGRGQTEAFF. CDR3 DNA: TGCGCCAGCACCCTGGGCAGGGGGCAAACTGAAGCTTTCTTT. The variable domain in full, with the rest retrieved from reference TRBV5-1 and TRBJ1-1, is KAGVTQTPRYLIKTRGQQVTLSCSPISGHRSVSWYQQTPGQGLQFLFEYFSETQRNKGNFPGRFSGRQFSNSRSEMNVSTLELGDSALYLCASTLGRGQTEAFFGQGTRLTVV.

The V gene is TRBV30, the J gene TRBJ1-2; D remains unclear. V was pared by 2 bases and J by 8 bases, with 12 bases between. The CDR3 contains 12 residues. CDR1 is GTSNPN, CDR2 SVGIG, per germline (reference sequence). CDR3 in DNA: TGTGCCTGGAGTAGTCTCGGTTTCGGCTACACCTTC. This gives the protein CAWSSLGFGYTF.

In this sample, this clone turned up once. V usage is TRBV30 and J usage is TRBJ1-1; TRBD1 matches 7 bases. Losses at the gene ends were 7 bases for V and 5 bases for J; bases not matched to a gene: 7. The CDR3 is 12 amino acids. Per the germline V gene, CDR1 is GTSNPN and CDR2 is SVGIG (reference sequence). CDR3 bases: TGTGCCTTAGGACCCAGGGGGACTGAAGCTTTCTTT. It specifies CALGPRGTEAFF.

V and J are TRBV7-9 and TRBJ2-2, with 7 bases lining up with TRBD2. Germline CDR1 reads SEHNR; CDR2 reads FQNEAQ (reference sequence). This CDR3 has 16 residues. Losses at the gene ends were 5 bases for V and 0 bases for J; bases not matched to a gene: 6. CDR3 nucleotides: TGTGCCAGCAGCCCACTAGCGCCCGCGAACACCGGGGAGCTGTTTTTT. It specifies CASSPLAPANTGELFF.

This rearrangement joins TRBV20-1 to TRBJ1-6, with D unresolved. The germline V gene has CDR1 DFQATT and CDR2 SNEGSKA (reference sequence). V was pared by 3 bases and J by 7 bases, with 10 bases between. The CDR3 length is 13 residues. CDR3 protein: CSASRSPNSPLHF. CDR3 DNA: TGCAGTGCTAGTAGGTCCCCGAATTCACCCCTCCACTTT.

The chain carries TRBV7-9 and TRBJ2-5; D ambiguous. This CDR3 is 14 amino acids long. Trimming took 5 bases from V and 3 from J, leaving 13 bases between them. Germline CDR1 and CDR2: SEHNR and FQNEAQ (reference sequence). DNA of the CDR3: TGTGCCAGCAGCCCGCAGGCCTCCGAAGAGACCCAGTACTTC. Residues: CASSPQASEETQYF.

This clone was counted a single time. This rearrangement joins TRBV23-1 to TRBJ1-3; D call uncertain. TRBV23-1 is filed as an ORF, its function uncertain. Deletions cut 8 bases from V and 6 bases from J, with 11 bases between. This CDR3 spans 12 amino acids. Written as DNA, the CDR3 is TGCGCCAGCCCTTCCATCAAAAACACCATATATTTT. Translating gives CASPSIKNTIYF.

The chain employs TRBV4-1 and TRBJ2-4; D is perhaps TRBD1 (6 bases). Per germline, CDR1 MGHRA and CDR2 YSYEKL. The V and J ends lost 3 bases and 3 bases respectively, with 24 bases between them. The CDR3 totals 19 residues. CDR3 nucleotide sequence: TGCGCCAGCAGCCAGCTCCTCCCGGCCCCGAAAGGGGGCAAAAACATTCAGTACTTC. It yields the protein CASSQLLPAPKGGKNIQYF.

In its sample, this clone was seen a few times. This chain connects TRBV2 to TRBJ2-7; perhaps TRBD1 as D (6 bases). Germline CDR1 reads SNHLY; CDR2 reads FYNNEI. With 3 bases removed from V and 5 bases from J, the gap between germline ends came to 14 bases. The CDR3 length is 14 residues. Written as DNA, the CDR3 is TGTGCCAGCAGTGACCCCCGCAGGGGACACGAGCAGTACTTC. As protein: CASSDPRRGHEQYF.

This clone was seen just once. V and J are TRBV14 and TRBJ1-6; TRBD1 matches 9 bases. The germline CDR1 and CDR2 sequences are SGHDN and FVKESK. The CDR3 extends over 16 amino acids. The J segment lost 14 bases and the V segment lost 4 bases, leaving 15 bases of the junction unmatched. In nucleotides, the CDR3 is TGTGCCAGCAGCCCCCGAACACAGGGGGCCCTATGGACCCTCCACTTT. Residues: CASSPRTQGALWTLHF.

Details on this clone: This CDR3 is also generated by other DNA sequences in the sample. The chain recombines TRBV13 with TRBJ2-7; D is possibly TRBD1 or TRBD2 (5 bases each). The germline V and J ends were trimmed by 5 bases and 4 bases, with 12 bases remaining between them. Looked up from germline, CDR1 is PRHDT and CDR2 is FYEKMQ (reference sequence). This CDR3 comprises 13 residues. This CDR3 is CASSPPGPYEQYF. Written as DNA, the CDR3 is TGTGCCAGCAGCCCCCCGGGACCTTACGAGCAGTACTTC.

The genes are TRBV5-1 and TRBJ1-1, with 7 nucleotides matching TRBD1. The germline V gene encodes CDR1 SGHRS and CDR2 YFSETQ. J was trimmed by 0 bases and V by 4 bases; bases with no gene match: 12. The CDR3 runs 17 residues. The CDR3 coding sequence is TGCGCCAGCAGCCCCCAGGGCCTACAGGGGATGAACACTGAAGCTTTCTTT. Translation: CASSPQGLQGMNTEAFF.

This chain joins TRBV7-2 and TRBJ1-5; the D gene is possibly TRBD1 (6 bases). The germline V gene encodes CDR1 SGHTA and CDR2 FQGNSA. Trimming removed 4 bases at V and 5 bases at J, with 15 bases between. The CDR3 sequence is 15 residues long. The CDR3 DNA sequence: TGTGCCAGCAGCTCCCGCCGGGACACTTATCAGCCCCAGCATTTT. Amino acid sequence: CASSSRRDTYQPQHF.

This clone has just a few counts. The chain combines TRBV11-3 with TRBJ1-1; D might be TRBD1 (6 bases). The germline V gene encodes CDR1 SGHNT and CDR2 YENEEA. V shed 4 bases and J shed 4 bases, with 7 bases lying between them. This CDR3 comprises 12 residues. CDR3 residues: CASSWTATEAFF. The CDR3 nucleotides read TGTGCCAGCAGCTGGACAGCCACTGAAGCTTTCTTT.

This clone was counted a single time. The chain employs TRBV5-4 and TRBJ1-2; D gene uncertain. Trimming stripped 0 bases from V and 4 bases from J, with 7 bases between. Germline CDR1 is SGHNT and CDR2 is YYREEE (reference sequence). CDR3 length equals 13 residues. DNA for the CDR3: TGTGCCAGCAGCTTGGCCCAGACCTATGGCTACACCTTC. Its protein is CASSLAQTYGYTF.

This chain joins TRBV27 and TRBJ2-1; D tentatively fits TRBD1 or TRBD2 (5 bases each). The V end lost 7 bases, the J end lost 7 bases, and 23 bases lay between the germline ends. The length of the CDR3 is 16 residues. In germline, CDR1 is MNHEY, CDR2 SMNVEV (reference sequence). The CDR3 is CASTPIGAGLFNEQFF. In DNA, the CDR3 is TGTGCCAGCACCCCCATAGGGGCCGGACTGTTTAATGAGCAGTTCTTC.

J is TRBJ2-3 and V is TRBV5-6; D could derive from TRBD1 or TRBD2 (5 bases each). This CDR3 has 14 amino acids. Per the germline V gene, CDR1 is SGHDT and CDR2 is YYEEEE. The V and J ends lost 5 bases and 6 bases respectively, with 16 bases between them. The chain's CDR3 is CASRGLGVSDTQYF. In DNA form, the CDR3 reads TGTGCCAGCAGGGGTCTGGGGGTGTCGGATACGCAGTATTTT.

The rearrangement joins TRBV28 to TRBJ1-6; D gene uncertain. Germline V CDR1 and CDR2: MDHEN, SYDVKM. The CDR3 contains 15 residues. The V end lost 7 bases, the J end lost 9 bases, and 19 bases lay between the germline ends. CDR3 sequence reads: CASTPTRLNRSPLHF. In nucleotides, the CDR3 is TGTGCCAGCACCCCTACCCGGCTAAATCGTTCACCCCTCCACTTT.

Comment on this clone: At one end, the junction sequence differs from germline, possibly due to a read error. V usage is TRBV29-1 and J usage is TRBJ2-7; D uncertain. Per the germline V gene, CDR1 is SQVTM and CDR2 is ANQGSEA. The length of the CDR3 is 11 residues. The CDR3 protein is CSVSGSSEQYF. The CDR3 DNA reads TGCAGCGTTTCGGGCTCCTCCGAGCAGTACTTC.

The chain carries TRBV1 and TRBJ2-3; TRBD2 is taken as the D call from the table, unchecked against the DNA. TRBV1 is reported as a pseudogene. The CDR3 extends over 17 amino acids. CDR3 amino acids: CTSSQEMRTSENHAQYF. In DNA form, the CDR3 reads TGCACCAGCAGCCAAGAGATGCGGACTAGCGAGAACCATGCGCAGTATTTT.

This chain links TRBV19 with TRBJ1-2; D might be TRBD1 (6 bases). Looked up from germline, CDR1 is LNHDA and CDR2 is SQIVND (reference sequence). V was cut by 3 bases and J by 2 bases, with 13 bases left in between. The CDR3 has 15 amino acids. CDR3 in DNA: TGTGCCAGTAGTATCGGCGGACAGCACAACTATGGCTACACCTTC. Translation gives CASSIGGQHNYGYTF. The entire variable domain, with the rest obtained from reference TRBV19 and TRBJ1-2, is as follows: DGGITQSPKYLFRKEGQNVTLSCEQNLNHDAMYWYRQDPGQGLRLIYYSQIVNDFQKGDIAEGYSVSREKKESFPLTVTSAQKNPTAFYLCASSIGGQHNYGYTFGSGTRLTVV.